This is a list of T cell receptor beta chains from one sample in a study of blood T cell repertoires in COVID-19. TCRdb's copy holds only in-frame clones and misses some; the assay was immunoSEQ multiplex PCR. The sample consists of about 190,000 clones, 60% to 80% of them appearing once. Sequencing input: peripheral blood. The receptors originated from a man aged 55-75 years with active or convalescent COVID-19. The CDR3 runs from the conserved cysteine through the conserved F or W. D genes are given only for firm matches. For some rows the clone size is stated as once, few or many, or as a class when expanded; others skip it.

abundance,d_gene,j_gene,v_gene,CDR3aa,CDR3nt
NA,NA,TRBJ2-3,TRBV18,CASSPTESFTDTQYF,TGTGCCAGCTCACCAACAGAATCCTTCACAGATACGCAGTATTTT
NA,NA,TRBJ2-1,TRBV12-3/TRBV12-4,CATDSGYNEQFF,TGTGCCACCGACTCGGGGTACAATGAGCAGTTCTTC
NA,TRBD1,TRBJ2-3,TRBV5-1,CASSLQGARTDTQYF,TGCGCCAGCAGTCTTCAGGGGGCGCGAACAGATACGCAGTATTTT
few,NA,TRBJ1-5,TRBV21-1,CASSSPRGLNQPQHF,TGTGCCAGCAGCAGCCCCAGGGGCTTAAATCAGCCCCAGCATTTT
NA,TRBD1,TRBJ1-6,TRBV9,CATGTGEEGSPLHF,TGTGCCACCGGGACAGGGGAAGAGGGTTCACCCCTCCACTTT
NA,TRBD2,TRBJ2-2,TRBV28,CASSFPSGVTGELFF,TGTGCCAGCAGTTTCCCTAGCGGCGTCACCGGGGAGCTGTTTTTT
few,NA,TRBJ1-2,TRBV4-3,CASSKGNTYGYTF,TGCGCCAGCAGCAAAGGAAACACCTATGGCTACACCTTC
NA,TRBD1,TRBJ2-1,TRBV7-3,CASSRDRWDNEQFF,TGTGCCAGCAGCCGGGACAGGTGGGACAATGAGCAGTTCTTC
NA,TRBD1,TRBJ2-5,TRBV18,CASSLGQVGETQYF,TGTGCCAGCTCACTAGGACAGGTCGGAGAGACCCAGTACTTC
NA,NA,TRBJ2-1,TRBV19,CASAETFNQQFF,TGTGCCAGTGCCGAGACATTTAATCAGCAGTTCTTC
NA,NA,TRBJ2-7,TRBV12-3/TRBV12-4,CASSSAGWYEQYF,TGTGCCAGCAGCTCCGCGGGGTGGTACGAGCAGTACTTC
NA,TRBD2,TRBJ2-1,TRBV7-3,CASSLSSGGYNEQFF,TGTGCCAGCAGTCTATCCAGCGGGGGGTACAATGAGCAGTTCTTC
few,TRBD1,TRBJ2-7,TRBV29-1,CSVEADREPYEQYF,TGCAGCGTTGAAGCAGACAGGGAACCTTACGAGCAGTACTTC
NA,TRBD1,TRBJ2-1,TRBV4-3,CASSHGQVRYNEQFF,TGCGCCAGCAGCCACGGACAGGTCCGGTACAATGAGCAGTTCTTC
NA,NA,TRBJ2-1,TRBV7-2,CASSLKGRLYNEQFF,TGTGCCAGCAGCTTGAAGGGGCGTCTCTACAATGAGCAGTTCTTC
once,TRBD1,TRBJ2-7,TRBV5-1,CASSLGGTGAYEQYF,TGCGCCAGCAGCTTAGGTGGGACAGGGGCCTACGAGCAGTACTTC
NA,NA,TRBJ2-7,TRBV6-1,CASSESQFFYEQYF,TGTGCCAGCAGTGAATCGCAGTTTTTCTACGAGCAGTACTTC
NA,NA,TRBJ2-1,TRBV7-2,CASRNNRGWGIDEQFF,TGTGCCAGCCGCAACAACCGGGGTTGGGGTATTGATGAGCAGTTCTTC
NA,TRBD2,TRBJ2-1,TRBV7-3,CASSPLPPGLAQNEQFF,TGTGCCAGCAGCCCTCTTCCCCCGGGACTAGCGCAAAATGAGCAGTTCTTC
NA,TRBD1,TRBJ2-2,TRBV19,CASSTLEDRGGELFF,TGTGCCAGTAGTACCCTAGAAGACAGGGGAGGGGAGCTGTTTTTT
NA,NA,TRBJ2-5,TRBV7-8,CASSLAWRGRETQYF,TGTGCCAGCAGCTTAGCGTGGAGGGGGCGAGAGACCCAGTACTTC
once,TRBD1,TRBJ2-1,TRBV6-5,CASSQLQGAEQFF,TGTGCCAGCAGCCAGCTCCAGGGGGCTGAGCAGTTCTTC
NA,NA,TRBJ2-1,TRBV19,CASSPSRQVTYNEQFF,TGTGCCAGTAGTCCCTCTCGACAGGTAACCTACAATGAGCAGTTCTTC
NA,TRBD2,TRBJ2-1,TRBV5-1,CASSLESSGTPYNEQFF,TGCGCCAGCAGCTTGGAAAGTAGCGGGACCCCTTACAATGAGCAGTTCTTC
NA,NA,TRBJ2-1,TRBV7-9,CASSLDSSSYNEQFF,TGTGCCAGCAGCTTAGACAGCAGCTCCTACAATGAGCAGTTCTTC
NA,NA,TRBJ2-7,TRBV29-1,CSVIRGNYEQYF,TGCAGCGTCATCCGGGGGAACTACGAGCAGTACTTC